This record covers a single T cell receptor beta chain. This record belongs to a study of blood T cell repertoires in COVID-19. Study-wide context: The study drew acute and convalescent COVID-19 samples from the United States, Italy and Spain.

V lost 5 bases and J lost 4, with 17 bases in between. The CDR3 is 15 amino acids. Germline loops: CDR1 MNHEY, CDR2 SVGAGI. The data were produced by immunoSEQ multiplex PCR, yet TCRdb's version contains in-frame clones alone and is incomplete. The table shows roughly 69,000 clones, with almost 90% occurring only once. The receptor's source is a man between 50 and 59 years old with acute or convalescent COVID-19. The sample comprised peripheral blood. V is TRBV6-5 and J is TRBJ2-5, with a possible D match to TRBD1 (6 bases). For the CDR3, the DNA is TGTGCCAGCAGTCCTTTGGGGGCAGGTGGAGAGACCCAGTACTTC. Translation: CASSPLGAGGETQYF.